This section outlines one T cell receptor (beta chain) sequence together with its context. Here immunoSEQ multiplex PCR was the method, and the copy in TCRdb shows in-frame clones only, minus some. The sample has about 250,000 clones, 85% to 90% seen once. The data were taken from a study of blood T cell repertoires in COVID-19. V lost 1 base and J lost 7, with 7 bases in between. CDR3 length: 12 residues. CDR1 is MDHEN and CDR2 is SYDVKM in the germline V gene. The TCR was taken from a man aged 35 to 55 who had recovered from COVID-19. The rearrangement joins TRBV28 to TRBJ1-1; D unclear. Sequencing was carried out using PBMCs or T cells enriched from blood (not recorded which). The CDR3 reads CASSLSQNEAFF. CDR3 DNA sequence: TGTGCCAGCAGTTTATCCCAGAATGAAGCTTTCTTT.